This TCR beta chain was documented in a study of T cells after yellow fever vaccination (dated 2019 in TCRdb). Concerning the study at large: Libraries from fractions with low cell numbers were prepared with the SMART-Seq v4 Ultra Low Input RNA kit. Bulk TCR alpha and beta repertoires were sequenced longitudinally to track T-cell clones before and after primary and booster YFV17D yellow fever vaccination. Two healthy male donors, one aged 18 to 30 and one aged 30 to 39 years, were included in the cohort. Bulk PBMC replicates and cell subsets were isolated from blood drawn at multiple timepoints before and after both primary and secondary immunization.

From the germline V gene, CDR1 is SGHTA and CDR2 is FQGNSA. The CDR3 covers 15 residues, taking in both the cysteine and the phenylalanine. This entry keeps only the CDR3 DNA: 45 bases, framed from base 1. The V end loses 5 bases and the J end loses 0 bases, and a stretch of 8 bases separates them. The treatment or condition tag for this specimen amounts to: live attenuated yellow fever vaccine strain. Two biological replicates of bulk PBMCs were collected at each blood-draw timepoint. PBMCs were isolated from peripheral blood using a standard Ficoll-Paque protocol. TriZol was used to extract RNA from bulk PBMCs, from CD4 and CD8 fractions, and from dextramer-positive and dextramer-negative fractions. This clonotype was counted ten times or more. Its antigen remains unidentified. One base away there is no much larger clone; base qualities are not given. TCR cDNA was made using 5'RACE template switching, a step that added a universal primer site and unique molecular identifiers. Priming of cDNA synthesis was performed from both the TCR alpha and TCR beta constant segments. Libraries were amplified in two PCR steps, with sample barcodes and sequencing adapters added in the second step. Sequencing of libraries was performed on Illumina HiSeq 2500 (2x100 bp) or NovaSeq (2x150 bp). Processing in the source paper ran as follows. Demultiplexing of reads and collapsing into UMI consensus sequences were performed with MIGEC, and V(D)J alignment was carried out with MiXCR. Vaccine-responding clonotypes were identified with edgeR using replicate PBMC samples, with FDR below 0.01 and a log2 fold change above 5 up to day 15 being required. CD4 or CD8 identity was assigned to each bulk clonotype according to whether the clonotype was present at higher abundance in the sequenced CD4 repertoire or the sequenced CD8 repertoire. The public sequencing data were trimmed at Q25 with fastp and processed into clonotypes with MiXCR by TCRdb, which kept only in-frame beta chains. Rows with a matching CDR3 protein are joined into one entry that keeps the most common DNA and genes. These V and J calls rely on TCRdb rather than the paper's analysis. For this sample there are about 360,000 distinct CDR3 sequences; more than 5.5% appear just once. The top ten clonotypes cover 15% of the sample.

The paper as a whole reports these results and caveats: The secondary T-cell response was found to be weaker but faster than the primary response, with a peak reached on day 5 rather than on day 15. Most clones expanded after primary vaccination (almost 98% of CD4 and roughly 91% of CD8) were re-detected after the booster, suggesting that broad memory maintenance occurred. Because only a couple of donors were included in the study, the extent to which the findings can be generalized is limited. A small fraction of clonotypes showed up in both the CD4 and CD8 compartments, probably as a result of convergent recombination. Because abundant contaminating clonotypes from the bulk population could be contained in FACS-sorted repertoires, computational filtering was required.

The chain is assembled from TRBV7-2 and TRBJ2-6; no D gene call is confident. The sample in question was PBMCs, obtained 5 days after the yellow fever booster vaccination. This clonotype was obtained from a young man who received the YFV17D yellow fever vaccine. The DNA is as follows: TGTGCCAGCAGCCCACAGAGCTCTGGGGCCAACGTCCTGACTTTC. Its protein is CASSPQSSGANVLTF.